This TCR beta chain comes out of a study of shared clonotypes between healthy human individuals. Nashville, Tennessee was home to all donors, each a Caucasian adult. Trimming pared 6 bases from V and 10 bases from J, leaving 16 bases between. The germline V gene encodes CDR1 MDHEN and CDR2 SYDVKM. This CDR3 comprises 13 residues. Repertoires were generated with immunoSEQ multiplex PCR, while TCRdb's copy carries only in-frame clones and drops some. The table records under 1,100,000 clones, roughly 75% of them present only once. The clonotype originates from a man younger than 35 in good health. What was sequenced was memory CD4+ T cells sorted from blood. Subset given: CD45RA-negative fraction. The genes are TRBV28 and TRBJ2-1, with D possibly TRBD2 on 5 matching bases. DNA for the CDR3: TGTGCCAGCAGACCGGCCCGGCGAGGGGAGCAGTTCTTC. Translating gives CASRPARRGEQFF.